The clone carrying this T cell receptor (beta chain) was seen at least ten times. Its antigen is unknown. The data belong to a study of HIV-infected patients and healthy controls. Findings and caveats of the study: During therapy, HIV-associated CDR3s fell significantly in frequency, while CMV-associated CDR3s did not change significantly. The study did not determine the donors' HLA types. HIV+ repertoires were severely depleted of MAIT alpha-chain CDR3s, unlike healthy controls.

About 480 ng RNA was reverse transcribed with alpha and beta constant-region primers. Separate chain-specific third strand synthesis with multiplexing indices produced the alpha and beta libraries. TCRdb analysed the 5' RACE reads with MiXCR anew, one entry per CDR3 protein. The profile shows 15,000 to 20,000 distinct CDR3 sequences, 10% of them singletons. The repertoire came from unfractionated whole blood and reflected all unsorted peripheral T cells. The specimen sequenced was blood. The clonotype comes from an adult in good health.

The CDR3 is CASSYSPGEAFF. The DNA of the CDR3 is TGTGCCAGCAGTTACTCACCAGGGGAAGCTTTCTTT. The chain combines TRBV6-6 with TRBJ1-1; D possibly corresponds to TRBD1 (5 bases). V shed 0 bases and J shed 8 bases, with 7 bases lying between them. Germline-derived CDR1 and CDR2 are MNHNY and SVGAGI (reference sequence). CDR3 length: 12 residues.